This T cell receptor beta chain emerged from a study of blood T cells in healthy people across ages. The germline V and J ends were trimmed by 0 bases and 3 bases, with 9 bases remaining between them. Per the germline V gene, CDR1 is LGHNA and CDR2 is YSLEER. CDR3 length: 14 amino acids. Per-sample yields of isolated PBMCs were at least 7 million. Alongside a J-beta primer mix, a sample-barcoded 5' primer served in a second PCR lasting roughly 7 to 11 cycles. From the 5' RACE reads, TCRdb called clonotypes with MiXCR, one entry per CDR3 protein. This sample has roughly 830,000 distinct CDR3 sequences; approximately 65% occur once, and the top ten carry roughly 25%.

This TCR was recovered from a man under 40 in good health. The rearrangement joins TRBV4-3 to TRBJ2-7; D call uncertain. Sequenced sample: blood. The CDR3 spells CASSQDTTNYEQYF. The CDR3 DNA is TGCGCCAGCAGCCAAGATACCACGAACTACGAGCAGTACTTC.